The 28 T cell receptor beta chains in this list originate from one sample, sequenced in a study of glioma-infiltrating T cells. Using RNA template, CDR3s of TCR alpha and beta were amplified with iRepertoire arm-PCR. TCRdb processed the multiplex PCR reads anew with MiXCR; each CDR3 protein has one entry. This sample has approximately 130,000 distinct CDR3 sequences, with about 22% found just once. The material sequenced was glioma tissue, nonneoplastic brain tissue, or PBMCs (not recorded which). The origin of the receptors is a human donor with low-grade glioma or glioblastoma, undergoing nonglioma brain surgery, or in good health (not recorded which).

Written as DNA, the CDR3 is TGTGCCAGCAGCTTTTGGACAGGAGCCTCCTATAGCAATCAGCCCCAGCATTTT. Amino acid sequence: CASSFWTGASYSNQPQHF. The chain joins TRBV7-9 to TRBJ1-5, with TRBD1 matching over 7 bases. The CDR3 totals 18 residues. Germline CDR1 and CDR2: SEHNR and FQNEAQ (reference sequence). Trimming cost V 3 bases and J 0 bases; bases outside gene matches: 11.

This clonotype was found once. Germline is not matched at one junction end, which may reflect a read error. The V call is TRBV20-1, the J call TRBJ1-2, with 7 bases that match TRBD1. The germline gives CDR1 DFQATT, CDR2 SNEGSKA (reference sequence). This CDR3 spans 16 amino acids. CDR3: CRARAFTGQKNYGYTF. The CDR3 DNA is TGCCGTGCTAGGGCCTTCACGGGACAGAAAAACTATGGCTACACCTTC.

This clonotype qualifies as medium-sized (0.01 to 0.1%). This chain uses TRBV27 with TRBJ1-5; D uncertain. Germline values: CDR1 MNHEY, CDR2 SMNVEV (reference sequence). The CDR3 runs 15 residues. Trimming removed 5 bases at V and 0 bases at J, with 11 bases between. The CDR3 is CASSQLPISNQPQHF. The CDR3 DNA reads as TGTGCCAGCAGTCAGTTACCGATTAGCAATCAGCCCCAGCATTTT.

The V gene is TRBV27, the J gene TRBJ1-5; no clear D gene. The CDR3 consists of 15 residues. V shed 6 bases and J shed 3 bases, with 15 bases lying between them. The V gene's germline CDR1 is MNHEY and CDR2 SMNVEV (reference sequence). The CDR3 is CASRRAGSVNQPQHF. In nucleotides, the CDR3 is TGTGCCAGCAGGAGGGCAGGATCCGTCAATCAGCCCCAGCATTTT.

Comments on this clonotype: Its ends do not fully match the called genes, so a read error is possible. This chain connects TRBV6-2 or TRBV6-3 to TRBJ1-1, with 11 bases lining up with TRBD1. The CDR3 has 19 amino acids. Germline V gene data show CDR1 as MNHEY and CDR2 as SVGEGT. The CDR3 bases are TGTACCAGCAGTTACTCGATAGGTCAAACCGGGACAGGGGGTCCTGAAGCTTTCTTT. Translating gives CTSSYSIGQTGTGGPEAFF.

This chain links TRBV18 with TRBJ1-2; TRBD1 matches 7 bases. J gave up 7 bases and V 4 bases, and 9 bases lay outside the gene matches. Germline CDR1 reads KGHSH; CDR2 reads LQKENI. This CDR3 is 14 amino acids long. The CDR3 coding sequence is TGTGCCAGCTCACAAGGGACAGTGTCAGGTGGCTACACCTTC. Residues: CASSQGTVSGGYTF.

Concerning this clonotype: As the CDR3 is not closed by the conserved phenylalanine or tryptophan, this likely results from a read error. V is TRBV19 and J is TRBJ1-2, with TRBD1 identical over 7 bases. V was pared by 6 bases and J by 4 bases, with 5 bases of the junction left unmatched. This CDR3 spans 13 amino acids. CDR1 LNHDA and CDR2 SQIVND come from the germline V gene (reference sequence). The CDR3 here is CASSGQAAYGYTL. DNA for the CDR3: TGTGCCAGTAGCGGACAGGCAGCCTATGGCTACACCCTC.

The sample holds a few counts of this clonotype. The V and J genes are TRBV12-3 or TRBV12-4 and TRBJ2-3; D not certain. This CDR3 region has 14 residues. Trimming stripped 3 bases from V and 1 base from J, with 8 bases between. The CDR3 region has the DNA TGTGCCAGCAGTTTCGGGTGGGGCACAGATACGCAGTATTTT. Protein sequence: CASSFGWGTDTQYF.

This clonotype was detected many times. The CDR3 protein is CASSSHTGTGGNEQFF. In DNA form, the CDR3 reads TGTGCCAGCAGTTCCCACACCGGGACAGGTGGGAATGAGCAGTTCTTC. The rearrangement uses TRBV27 and TRBJ2-1; 8 bases agree with TRBD1. Germline V CDR1 and CDR2: MNHEY, SMNVEV (reference sequence). The CDR3 is 16 amino acids. Unmatched junction bases numbered 12, after V lost 4 bases and J lost 7 bases.

This clonotype was seen only a few times. This rearrangement joins TRBV7-8 to TRBJ2-3; the D gene is possibly TRBD1 (6 bases). There are 13 residues in the CDR3. The V end lost 5 bases, the J end lost 5 bases, and 11 bases lay between the germline ends. Germline loops: CDR1 SGHVS, CDR2 FQNEAQ. CDR3 loop: CASSVQGRDTQYF. In DNA form, the CDR3 reads TGTGCCAGCAGCGTACAGGGAAGAGATACGCAGTATTTT.

This clonotype was seen more than once but under ten times. The chain is built from TRBV28 and TRBJ2-7; 9 bases align to TRBD2. The CDR3 has 14 residues. With 3 bases clipped from V and 1 base from J, the junction kept 1 base outside the gene matches. Germline CDR1 is MDHEN and CDR2 is SYDVKM. CDR3 amino acids: CASSLSGGSYEQYV. CDR3 DNA: TGTGCCAGCAGTTTGAGCGGGGGGTCCTACGAGCAGTACGTC.

This clonotype was found a few times. The V call is TRBV4-2, the J call TRBJ1-1; D ambiguous. The CDR3 length is 17 residues. V was clipped by 5 bases and J by 3 bases, with 22 bases between them. Germline-derived CDR1 and CDR2 are LGHNA and YNFKEQ. The CDR3 loop reads CASSFLMGQRRHTEAFF. DNA for the CDR3: TGTGCCAGCAGCTTTTTGATGGGTCAGCGGCGGCACACTGAAGCTTTCTTT.

In this sample, this clonotype turned up a few times. The chain recombines TRBV7-3 with TRBJ2-1; 7 bases are a match to TRBD1. The junction had 5 bases not matched to a gene; V was cut back by 3 bases and J by 6 bases. The CDR3 runs to 14 residues. Germline assignment: CDR1 SGHTA and CDR2 FQGTGA. The CDR3 DNA reads as TGTGCCAGCAGCTTCGTGGCAGGGGGCAATGAGCAGTTCTTC. It encodes CASSFVAGGNEQFF.

This sequence joins TRBV20-1 and TRBJ2-1, with 10 bases identical to TRBD2. The CDR3 is made up of 17 amino acids. V shed 0 bases, J shed 8 bases, and the junction held 13 bases outside the gene matches. Germline lookup yields CDR1 DFQATT and CDR2 SNEGSKA (reference sequence). In DNA, the CDR3 is TGCAGTGCTAGAGAAGCCCCAGCGGGGGGGCCGCTTTATGAGCAGTTCTTC. Translating it yields CSAREAPAGGPLYEQFF.

With regard to this clonotype: Relative to the germline gene, one junction end is altered; a read error may explain this. The rearrangement links TRBV28 to TRBJ2-1, with a possible D match to TRBD2 (5 bases). Per germline, CDR1 MDHEN and CDR2 SYDVKM. The CDR3 has 15 amino acids. CDR3 protein: CASSLSASSYNEQSF. For the CDR3, the DNA is TGTGCCAGCAGTTTATCCGCTAGCTCCTACAATGAGCAGTCCTTC.

The chain carries TRBV20-1 and TRBJ2-1, with TRBD2 identical over 8 bases. Germline assignment: CDR1 DFQATT and CDR2 SNEGSKA (reference sequence). This CDR3 contains 13 residues. The CDR3 here is CRVRGGTGNEQFF. The DNA for the CDR3 is TGCAGAGTCCGGGGGGGGACCGGCAATGAGCAGTTCTTC.

CDR3: CASTHTGASGNTIYF. CDR3 sequence (DNA): TGTGCCAGCACCCATACGGGGGCCTCTGGAAACACCATATATTTT. The chain is built from TRBV7-2 and TRBJ1-3; D might be TRBD1 (6 bases). The length of the CDR3 is 15 residues. V was cut by 7 bases and J by 0 bases, with 13 bases left in between. Germline V gives CDR1 SGHTA, CDR2 FQGNSA.

This clonotype was observed a few times. Compared with germline, one end of the junction differs, possibly owing to a read error. V and J are TRBV10-3 and TRBJ2-3; D possibly matches TRBD1 or TRBD2 (5 bases each). This CDR3 is 12 amino acids long. The V gene's germline CDR1 is ENHRY and CDR2 SYGVKD. The CDR3 region has the DNA TGTGCCATCGGGGCTAGCAAAGATACGCAGTATTTT. It is translated as CAIGASKDTQYF.

This clonotype appeared many times. The chain combines TRBV6-1 with TRBJ2-7; 9 positions match TRBD2. CDR3 length equals 14 residues. CDR1 is MNHNS and CDR2 is SASEGT in the germline V gene. Trimming took 5 bases from V and 1 from J; bases not matched to a gene: 3. The CDR3 nucleotides read TGTGCCAGCAGTATGGGACTAGCTTCCTACGAGCAGTACGTC. This sequence encodes CASSMGLASYEQYV.

This clonotype was counted a few times. The V and J genes are TRBV4-1 and TRBJ2-5, with 8 bases fitting TRBD2. V lost 3 bases to trimming and J lost 1 base; unmatched junction nucleotides: 7. The CDR3 is made up of 16 amino acids. CDR1 MGHRA and CDR2 YSYEKL come from the germline V gene. The DNA for the CDR3 is TGCGCCAGCAGCCAGCCAGCGGGGGCGACCCAAGAGACCCAGTACTTC. Translated: CASSQPAGATQETQYF.

This chain uses TRBV11-2 with TRBJ2-1, with no clear D. The CDR3 totals 12 residues. With 6 bases removed from V and 8 bases from J, the gap between germline ends came to 11 bases. CDR1 SGHAT and CDR2 FQNNGV come from the germline V gene. CDR3 amino acids: CASSATAHEQFF. CDR3 coding DNA: TGTGCCAGCAGTGCGACTGCGCATGAGCAGTTCTTC.

This clonotype was recorded a few times. The rearrangement links TRBV7-3 to TRBJ1-2; the D is unclear. Trimming stripped 5 bases from V and 4 bases from J, with 11 bases between. Per the germline V gene, CDR1 is SGHTA and CDR2 is FQGTGA. The length of the CDR3 is 13 residues. This CDR3 reads CASSPDISYGYTF. The CDR3 DNA reads TGTGCCAGCAGCCCAGACATATCCTATGGCTACACCTTC.

This clonotype was found once. This may stem from a read error, because a much larger clone lies one nucleotide away. The CDR3 spells CSATPSWVGYTF. CDR3 DNA: TGCAGTGCCACCCCCTCGTGGGTCGGCTACACCTTC. This chain connects TRBV20-1 to TRBJ1-2, with D unclear. CDR1 and CDR2 (germline): DFQATT, SNEGSKA (reference sequence). V was trimmed by 6 bases and J by 8 bases, leaving 16 bases between them. The CDR3 loop spans 12 amino acids.

This clonotype was recorded at least ten times. This sequence joins TRBV27 and TRBJ1-1, with D tentatively TRBD1 (6 bases). Germline lookup yields CDR1 MNHEY and CDR2 SMNVEV (reference sequence). Trimming shortened V by 5 bases and J by 6 bases, and 13 bases separated the two germline ends. The CDR3 consists of 13 residues. The CDR3 spells CASSLQGFAEAFF. As DNA, the CDR3 is TGTGCCAGCAGTCTGCAGGGGTTCGCTGAAGCTTTCTTT.

This clonotype was seen ten or more times. This chain links TRBV4-1 with TRBJ1-1, with unresolved D. Between the trimmed V and J ends, which lost 4 bases and 1 base, there was a span of 13 bases. The germline V gene has CDR1 MGHRA and CDR2 YSYEKL. CDR3 length: 15 amino acids. CDR3 in DNA: TGCGCCAGCAGCCCCTACCAAGGTGGGAACACTGAAGCTTTCTTT. It codes for CASSPYQGGNTEAFF.

The gene calls are TRBV7-4 and TRBJ2-7, with 10 bases matching TRBD1. The V segment lost 8 bases and the J segment 5 bases; nucleotides outside the gene matches: 6. This CDR3 is 13 amino acids long. The germline CDR1 and CDR2 sequences are SGHVT and SQSDAQ. CDR3 sequence: CASPGQGQDEQYV. The CDR3 DNA reads as TGTGCCAGCCCGGGACAGGGGCAGGACGAGCAGTACGTC.

This chain joins TRBV6-1 and TRBJ1-2; D is ambiguous. The CDR3 sequence is 12 residues long. The germline V gene has CDR1 MNHNS and CDR2 SASEGT. Deletions cut 5 bases from V and 4 bases from J, with 8 bases between. The CDR3 spells CASSSGSYGYTF. CDR3 nucleotide sequence: TGTGCCAGCAGTTCCGGATCCTATGGCTACACCTTC.

V and J are TRBV2 and TRBJ2-3; perhaps TRBD2 as D (6 bases). There are 15 residues in the CDR3. Trimming left V 5 bases short and J 12 bases short, with 24 bases between. Germline loops: CDR1 SNHLY, CDR2 FYNNEI. The CDR3 DNA reads as TGTGCCAGCAGTCCCACTAGTGGAGTCCGGGAGACCCAGTATTTT. Translation: CASSPTSGVRETQYF.